The 5 T cell receptor beta chains presented below share a single source sample, sequenced in a study of HIV-infected patients and healthy controls. TCRdb redid the calling of the 5' RACE reads with MiXCR, one entry per CDR3 protein. The data hold some 70,000 distinct CDR3 sequences, with around 21% observed a single time. The sequenced sample was CD4+ T cells from blood. The receptors come from a human donor in good health.

The rearrangement uses TRBV11-2 and TRBJ2-3; TRBD2 aligns across 10 bases. Germline V gene sequence: CDR1 SGHAT, CDR2 FQNNGV. Trimming removed 4 bases from V and 8 bases from J; junction bases left unmatched: 9. This CDR3 is 15 amino acids long. The CDR3 DNA reads TGTGCCAGCAGCTCTAGCGGGGGCCTCGTTGGTACGCAGTATTTT. It yields the protein CASSSSGGLVGTQYF.

This clonotype was seen repeatedly, ten times or more. The chain combines TRBV7-9 with TRBJ2-3, with D unclear. The CDR3 is made up of 14 amino acids. V dropped 3 bases and J dropped 4 bases, with 11 bases sitting between them. Germline CDR1 SEHNR, CDR2 FQNEAQ (reference sequence). CDR3 nucleotide sequence: TGTGCCAGCAGCTTGGTCGGAATGGCAGATACGCAGTATTTT. This gives the protein CASSLVGMADTQYF.

This chain connects TRBV21-1 to TRBJ2-5; the table gives TRBD2 as D, unverified against the DNA. TRBV21-1 is a documented pseudogene. The CDR3 covers 13 residues. The CDR3 coding sequence is TGTGCCAGAGGGACTAGCGGTAAAGAGACCCAGTACTTC. Translating gives CARGTSGKETQYF.

The chain uses TRBV7-9 and TRBJ2-7; 11 bases match TRBD2. From germline, CDR1 is SEHNR and CDR2 FQNEAQ (reference sequence). The V and J ends lost 2 bases and 8 bases, in that order; junction bases with no gene match: 5. The CDR3 length is 14 residues. The CDR3 here is CASSLRSGRAQQYF. CDR3 nucleotide sequence: TGTGCCAGCAGCTTACGTAGCGGGAGGGCCCAGCAGTACTTC.

The CDR3 reads CSVGVGGDYGYTF. Written as DNA, the CDR3 is TGCAGCGTTGGAGTCGGGGGTGACTATGGCTACACCTTC. The chain carries TRBV29-1 and TRBJ1-2, with a possible D match to TRBD1 (5 bases). The length of the CDR3 is 13 residues. Trimming removed 4 bases from V and 3 bases from J, with 12 bases in between. The germline V gene has CDR1 SQVTM and CDR2 ANQGSEA.